These 22 T cell receptor beta chains came from one sample sequenced in a study of CXCR3-negative and CXCR3-positive naive CD8 T cells. With UMI labels, 5' RACE was used to prepare the TRB cDNA libraries. TCRdb processed the 5' RACE reads again and assigns one entry to each CDR3 protein, with no DNA. Recorded for this sample: 70,000 to 100,000 distinct CDR3 sequences. The sequencing sample was made of naive CXCR3- CD8+ T cells from blood. Subset given: CD45RO-CCR7+CD27+CD95- naive CD8+ T cells lacking CXCR3 (TNR3-). These receptors were taken from a human donor in good health. Some clones in this sample may be carry-over from other donors' samples.

The J gene is TRBJ2-1, the V gene TRBV30; TCRdb returns TRBD2, unconfirmable since there is no DNA. Germline assignment: CDR1 GTSNPN and CDR2 SVGIG (reference sequence). This CDR3 is built from 14 residues. CDR3 sequence: CAWSGLAGWSEQFF. Together with reference TRBV30 and TRBJ2-1, the CDR3 gives the full variable domain: SQTIHQWPATLVQPVGSPLSLECTVEGTSNPNLYWYRQAAGRGLQLLFYSVGIGQISSEVPQNLSASRPQDRQFILSSKKLLLSDSGFYLCAWSGLAGWSEQFFGPGTRLTVL.

This chain joins TRBV7-9 and TRBJ2-3. Germline V gene lookup returns CDR1 SEHNR and CDR2 FQNEAQ (reference sequence). CDR3 size: 15 residues. CDR3: CASSPKLSGTDTQYF.

V gene TRBV7-2 combines with J gene TRBJ2-3. Germline values: CDR1 SGHTA, CDR2 FQGNSA. The CDR3 extends over 16 amino acids. Here the CDR3 reads CASSFRTSRSTDTQYF.

The chain carries TRBV4-1 and TRBJ2-3. Per germline, CDR1 MGHRA and CDR2 YSYEKL. There are 13 residues in the CDR3. CDR3 loop: CASSPTSSDTQYF.

J is TRBJ2-1 and V is TRBV3-1. The CDR3 sequence is 15 residues long. Per germline, CDR1 LGHDT and CDR2 YNNKEL (reference sequence). The CDR3 sequence: CASRHTLIGNNEQFF.

The V call is TRBV4-3, the J call TRBJ2-1. Germline V gene sequence: CDR1 LGHNA, CDR2 YSLEER. CDR3 length: 15 residues. The CDR3 loop is CASSEDRSSYNEQFF.

The chain couples TRBV12-3 or TRBV12-4 to TRBJ2-7. The CDR3 totals 14 residues. The chain's CDR3 is CASSFSAGYYEQYF.

The rearrangement uses TRBV29-1 and TRBJ1-1; TCRdb's assignment of TRBD1 cannot be checked, as there is no DNA. Germline V CDR1 and CDR2: SQVTM, ANQGSEA. This CDR3 comprises 15 residues. The CDR3 is CSVAQELEENTEAFF. The entire variable domain, with the rest obtained from reference TRBV29-1 and TRBJ1-1, is as follows: SAVISQKPSRDICQRGTSLTIQCQVDSQVTMMFWYRQQPGQSLTLIATANQGSEATYESGFVIDKFPISRPNLTFSTLTVSNMSPEDSSIYLCSVAQELEENTEAFFGQGTRLTVV.

The rearrangement joins TRBV5-1 to TRBJ2-7; lacking DNA, the TRBD2 call made by TCRdb goes unchecked. Germline CDR1 SGHRS, CDR2 YFSETQ. This CDR3 has 12 amino acids. The CDR3: CASSLVADEQYF.

The V call is TRBV7-2, the J call TRBJ2-1; lacking DNA, the TRBD2 call made by TCRdb goes unchecked. From germline, CDR1 is SGHTA and CDR2 FQGNSA. The CDR3 totals 15 residues. This CDR3 reads CASSWASGGANEQFF. Filled out from reference TRBV7-2 and TRBJ2-1, the complete variable domain reads GAGVSQSPSNKVTEKGKDVELRCDPISGHTALYWYRQSLGQGLEFLIYFQGNSAPDKSGLPSDRFSAERTGGSVSTLTIQRTQQEDSAVYLCASSWASGGANEQFFGPGTRLTVL.

The chain links TRBV20-1 to TRBJ2-3; the TCRdb call, TRBD2, lacks DNA for checking. CDR3 length: 15 residues. Germline V CDR1 and CDR2: DFQATT, SNEGSKA (reference sequence). This CDR3 is CSASLQRVDTDTQYF.

CDR3 sequence: CSVESGSGRGTDTQYF. The chain combines TRBV29-1 with TRBJ2-3; TCRdb selects TRBD2, and the lack of DNA leaves this call unchecked. The CDR3 contains 16 residues. The germline V gene has CDR1 SQVTM and CDR2 ANQGSEA.

This rearrangement joins TRBV19 to TRBJ1-5. The CDR3 has 17 residues. Germline V lookup: CDR1 LNHDA, CDR2 SQIVND (reference sequence). The CDR3 sequence: CASSIDLNPRSNQPQHF.

This rearrangement joins TRBV15 to TRBJ2-1; TCRdb names TRBD2, which stays unverified in the absence of DNA. Germline values: CDR1 LNHNV, CDR2 YYDKDF (reference sequence). The CDR3 totals 16 residues. CDR3 region: CATSPPEREIGNEQFF.

The chain uses TRBV6-2 or TRBV6-3 and TRBJ2-1; TCRdb indicates TRBD1, and absent DNA this call remains unverified. The CDR3 has 13 amino acids. Germline V gives CDR1 MNHEY, CDR2 SVGEGT. Here the CDR3 reads CASSSPDSNEQFF.

The gene calls are TRBV6-6 and TRBJ2-5; TCRdb reports TRBD2, a call that lacks DNA to check it against. This CDR3 has 13 amino acids. Germline CDR1 MNHNY, CDR2 SVGAGI (reference sequence). The CDR3 reads CASSPGLSGTQYF.

This chain uses TRBV6-1 with TRBJ2-1. CDR1 and CDR2 (germline): MNHNS, SASEGT. The CDR3 is 13 amino acids. CDR3 in amino acids: CASSEPGLDEQFF.

The rearrangement joins TRBV5-4 to TRBJ2-3; the D gene TCRdb calls, TRBD1, cannot be checked with no DNA. The CDR3 contains 15 residues. The germline CDR1 and CDR2 sequences are SGHNT and YYREEE (reference sequence). This CDR3 reads CASSLAGQELDTQYF.

The chain joins TRBV10-3 to TRBJ2-1. This CDR3 comprises 11 residues. The germline gives CDR1 ENHRY, CDR2 SYGVKD. CDR3 sequence: CAISESWDVLF.

The gene calls are TRBV7-9 and TRBJ1-1; TCRdb names TRBD1, which stays unverified in the absence of DNA. The CDR3 is 14 amino acids. From germline, CDR1 is SEHNR and CDR2 FQNEAQ (reference sequence). The CDR3 loop reads CASSLGDRETEAFF. The variable domain in full, with the rest retrieved from reference TRBV7-9 and TRBJ1-1, is DTGVSQNPRHKITKRGQNVTFRCDPISEHNRLYWYRQTLGQGPEFLTYFQNEAQLEKSRLLSDRFSAERPKGSFSTLEIQRTEQGDSAMYLCASSLGDRETEAFFGQGTRLTVV.

J is TRBJ2-7 and V is TRBV15; TCRdb outputs TRBD1, but without DNA this stays unchecked. The CDR3 length is 13 residues. In germline, CDR1 is LNHNV, CDR2 YYDKDF (reference sequence). This chain's CDR3 is CATSPGITYEQYF.

The V gene is TRBV5-1, the J gene TRBJ1-1; TCRdb picks TRBD1, but there is no DNA to check that call. CDR1 and CDR2 (germline): SGHRS, YFSETQ. This CDR3 contains 15 residues. CDR3 amino acids: CASSLAPGENTEAFF.